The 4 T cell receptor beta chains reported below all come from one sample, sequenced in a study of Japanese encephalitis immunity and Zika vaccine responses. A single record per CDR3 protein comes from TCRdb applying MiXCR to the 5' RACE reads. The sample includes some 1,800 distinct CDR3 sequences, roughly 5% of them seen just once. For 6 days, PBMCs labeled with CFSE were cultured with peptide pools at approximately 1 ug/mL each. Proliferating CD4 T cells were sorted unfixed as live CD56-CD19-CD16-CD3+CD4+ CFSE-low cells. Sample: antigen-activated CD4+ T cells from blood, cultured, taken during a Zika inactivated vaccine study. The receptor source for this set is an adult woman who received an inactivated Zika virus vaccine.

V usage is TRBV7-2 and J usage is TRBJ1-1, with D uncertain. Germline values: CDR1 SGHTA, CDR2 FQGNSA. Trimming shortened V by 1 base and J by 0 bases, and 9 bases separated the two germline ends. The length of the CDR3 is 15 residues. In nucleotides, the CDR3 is TGTGCCAGCAGCTTAGTATCCTTGATGAACACTGAAGCTTTCTTT. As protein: CASSLVSLMNTEAFF.

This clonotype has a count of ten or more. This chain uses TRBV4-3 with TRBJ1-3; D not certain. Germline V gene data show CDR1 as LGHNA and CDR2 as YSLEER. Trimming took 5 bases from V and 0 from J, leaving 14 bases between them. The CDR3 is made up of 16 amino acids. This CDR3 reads CASSSGELASGNTIYF. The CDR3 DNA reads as TGCGCCAGCAGCTCCGGGGAGTTAGCCTCTGGAAACACCATATATTTT.

In DNA form, the CDR3 reads TGTGCCAGCAGTCTACCGGGAACGCTAGACATTCAGTACTTC. The encoded protein is CASSLPGTLDIQYF. This chain connects TRBV28 to TRBJ2-4, with D tentatively TRBD2 (5 bases). The CDR3 extends over 14 amino acids. V lost 5 bases, J lost 8 bases, and 16 bases lay in between. Germline V gene sequence: CDR1 MDHEN, CDR2 SYDVKM.

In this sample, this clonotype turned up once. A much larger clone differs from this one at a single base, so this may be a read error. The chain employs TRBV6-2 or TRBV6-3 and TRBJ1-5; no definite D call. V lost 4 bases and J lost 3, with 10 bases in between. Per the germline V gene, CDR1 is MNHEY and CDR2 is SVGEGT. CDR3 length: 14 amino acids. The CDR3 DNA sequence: TGTGCCAGCAGTTCCCAGGCCGACAATCAGCCCCAGCATTTT. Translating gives CASSSQADNQPQHF.